These 10 T cell receptor beta chains came from one sample sequenced in a study of cytomegalovirus exposure and HLA in healthy donors. Sequenced by immunoSEQ multiplex PCR; TCRdb stores in-frame clones only, minus some. In the table there are 82,000 or so clones, 95% of which are singletons. Sequencing was done on a sample of PBMCs. Receptors were obtained from a woman between 18 and 30 years old in good health and CMV-seronegative.

This clone is a singleton in its sample. The chain links TRBV18 to TRBJ2-7; 9 nucleotides agree with TRBD1. Germline loops: CDR1 KGHSH, CDR2 LQKENI. This CDR3 region has 14 residues. V gave up 6 bases and J gave up 2 bases; unmatched junction bases: 5. The DNA of the CDR3 is TGTGCCAGCTCCGACAGGGGGATCACCTACGAGCAGTACTTC. Encoded protein: CASSDRGITYEQYF.

The chain has TRBV6-1 and TRBJ1-5; D perhaps matches TRBD1 (6 bases). Between the trimmed V and J ends, which lost 3 bases and 7 bases, there was a span of 16 bases. The CDR3 sequence is 15 residues long. Germline loops: CDR1 MNHNS, CDR2 SASEGT. The CDR3 here is CASSDGRGLGQPQHF. As DNA, the CDR3 is TGTGCCAGCAGTGATGGCAGGGGATTGGGCCAGCCCCAGCATTTT.

The table lists this clone with a few counts. The V call is TRBV7-9, the J call TRBJ1-2; unclear D gene. Trimming shortened V by 1 base and J by 4 bases, and 10 bases separated the two germline ends. The CDR3 runs to 14 residues. CDR1 and CDR2 from the germline V gene are SEHNR and FQNEAQ (reference sequence). The CDR3 region is CASSLGPGRYGYTF. In DNA form, the CDR3 reads TGTGCCAGCAGCTTAGGGCCAGGCCGCTATGGCTACACCTTC.

The chain joins TRBV5-1 to TRBJ2-7; no reliable D call. Trimming shortened V by 5 bases and J by 2 bases, and 11 bases separated the two germline ends. This CDR3 spans 13 amino acids. CDR1 SGHRS and CDR2 YFSETQ come from the germline V gene. CDR3 in amino acids: CASRGQRTYEQYF. DNA of the CDR3: TGCGCCAGCAGGGGCCAGAGAACCTACGAGCAGTACTTC.

This sequence joins TRBV30 and TRBJ1-6; possible D gene TRBD1, 6 bases. V gave up 5 bases and J gave up 9 bases, with 20 bases separating them. This CDR3 spans 15 amino acids. The germline gives CDR1 GTSNPN, CDR2 SVGIG (reference sequence). As DNA, the CDR3 is TGTGCCTGGGCCCGGGACACGGAATTACCTTCACCCCTCCACTTT. It yields the protein CAWARDTELPSPLHF.

The chain employs TRBV18 and TRBJ1-2, with unresolved D. Trimming took 6 bases from V and 7 from J, leaving 21 bases between them. Germline V gene data show CDR1 as KGHSH and CDR2 as LQKENI. The CDR3 totals 15 residues. The CDR3 region is CASSLGPKGGIGYTF. The CDR3 DNA follows: TGTGCCAGCTCCTTAGGACCAAAGGGAGGAATTGGCTACACCTTC.

The chain recombines TRBV19 with TRBJ1-4; 7 bases agree with TRBD1. Looked up from germline, CDR1 is LNHDA and CDR2 is SQIVND (reference sequence). The length of the CDR3 is 15 residues. The V segment lost 5 bases and the J segment 7 bases; nucleotides outside the gene matches: 10. CDR3 sequence (DNA): TGTGCCAGTAGTTTTCACAGGGGTTCGGGTGAAAAACTGTTTTTT. Protein: CASSFHRGSGEKLFF.

CDR3 sequence: CASSEVWGQGSGNTIYF. Here the CDR3 DNA reads TGTGCCAGCAGTGAAGTATGGGGCCAGGGGTCTGGAAACACCATATATTTT. The chain recombines TRBV6-1 with TRBJ1-3; perhaps TRBD1 as D (6 bases). V gave up 1 base and J gave up 1 base, with 14 bases separating them. The germline V gene encodes CDR1 MNHNS and CDR2 SASEGT. This CDR3 comprises 17 residues.

The chain is built from TRBV7-9 and TRBJ1-2, with TRBD1 identical over 7 bases. The length of the CDR3 is 15 residues. Looked up from germline, CDR1 is SEHNR and CDR2 is FQNEAQ (reference sequence). V shed 2 bases and J 2 bases; nucleotides not matched to a gene: 5. CDR3 nucleotide sequence: TGTGCCAGCAGCTTACCGGGACAGAAAAACTATGGCTACACCTTC. Translated, it gives CASSLPGQKNYGYTF.

The rearrangement joins TRBV5-5 to TRBJ2-7; a weak D match, TRBD2 (6 bases). V lost 3 bases to trimming and J lost 0 bases, with 13 bases between them. CDR3 length: 15 amino acids. The V gene's germline CDR1 is SGHKS and CDR2 YYEKEE (reference sequence). CDR3 in amino acids: CASSWGDLSSYEQYF. For the CDR3, the DNA is TGTGCCAGCAGCTGGGGGGACCTAAGCTCCTACGAGCAGTACTTC.